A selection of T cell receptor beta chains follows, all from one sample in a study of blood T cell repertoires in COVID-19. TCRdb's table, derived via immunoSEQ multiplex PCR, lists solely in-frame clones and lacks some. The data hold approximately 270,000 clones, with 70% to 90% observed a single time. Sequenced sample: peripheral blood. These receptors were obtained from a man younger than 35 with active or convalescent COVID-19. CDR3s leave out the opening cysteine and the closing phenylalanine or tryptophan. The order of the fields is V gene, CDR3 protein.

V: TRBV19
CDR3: ASTQGQGYTEAF

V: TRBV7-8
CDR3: ASSQTGPEGPQH

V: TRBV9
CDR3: ASSTHRGNGANVLT

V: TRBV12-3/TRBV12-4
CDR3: ASSPGGSAQH

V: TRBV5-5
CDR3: ASSWTGEEQY

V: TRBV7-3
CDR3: ASSLTPTLAYEQY

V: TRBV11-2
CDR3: ASSFGTGGYYGYT

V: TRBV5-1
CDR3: ASSYGTHYGYT

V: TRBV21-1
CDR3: ASSKSPGNTEAF

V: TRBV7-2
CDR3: ASSRSGGSRTDTQY

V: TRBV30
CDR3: AWRTQGVDTQY

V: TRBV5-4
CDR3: ASSRTTGNYGYT

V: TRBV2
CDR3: ASSERREGSPLH

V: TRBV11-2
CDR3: ASSLIMRSTDTQY

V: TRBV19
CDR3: ASSTRPRTNYGYT

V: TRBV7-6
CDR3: ASSLNRDSLGETQY

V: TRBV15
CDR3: ATSRRYDSSNYGYT

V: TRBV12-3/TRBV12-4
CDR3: ASTSYRETGAF

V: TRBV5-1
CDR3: ASSLGDRSNYGYT

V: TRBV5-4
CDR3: ASSSTGGQVEKLF

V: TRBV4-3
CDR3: ASSRASGGVIEQY

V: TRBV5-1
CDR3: ASSLISVSNTGELF

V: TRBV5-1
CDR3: ASSPTGTGLNTEAF

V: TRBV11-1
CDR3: ASSLWSGGQETQY

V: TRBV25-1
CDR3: ASSATQTQGYNSPLH

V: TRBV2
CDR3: ASSGGDSSYEQY

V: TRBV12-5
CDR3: ASGLVAAGYT

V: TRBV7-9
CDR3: ASSRDRVDNTIY

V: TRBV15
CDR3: ATSRDNRGGEKLF

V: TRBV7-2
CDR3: ASSFRGGGGYNEQF

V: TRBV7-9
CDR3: ASSLADRDSQPQH

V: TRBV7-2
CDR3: ASSLVVAGAWKTQY

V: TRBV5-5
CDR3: ASSLTGGAVGYT

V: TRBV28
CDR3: ASSSGGAILSGNTIY

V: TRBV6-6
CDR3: ASSSPTEMEAGDLTDTQY

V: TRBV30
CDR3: AWSDGLAGGLNEQF

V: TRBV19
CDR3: ASSPKRAAQPQH

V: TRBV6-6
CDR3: ASSYTDRVVDQPQH

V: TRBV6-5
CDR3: ASSETDRRNIQY

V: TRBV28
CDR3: ASSLAPVGEEKLF

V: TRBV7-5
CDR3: ARSVTGGNTEAF

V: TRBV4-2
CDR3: ASSPGGGGGASTDTQY

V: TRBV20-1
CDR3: SASRASGRREQF

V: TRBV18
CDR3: ASSRDGATNEKLF

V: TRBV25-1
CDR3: ASSGSGKTEAF